This T cell receptor (beta chain) was retrieved from a study of T cell clonotyping in hematopoietic cell transplantation. A note on this clone: Its antigen is still unknown.

The CDR3 is made up of 15 amino acids. V lost 0 bases and J lost 0, with 8 bases in between. Germline V lookup: CDR1 SGHRS, CDR2 YFSETQ. Some clones are missing from TCRdb's copy, which holds only in-frame ones; the method was immunoSEQ multiplex PCR. The sample lists approximately 8,000 clones; about three fifths were seen once. Notes on the study in general: Recipient TCR diversity dropped after transplant; expanded clonotypes rose from day 30 to 180.

The clonotype comes from a male patient aged 60-69 years who had an allogeneic stem cell transplant from an unrelated donor, so the T cells may come from the graft donor. Some clones in this sample may be carry-over from other donors' samples. Material: peripheral blood mononuclear cells, obtained 100 days after allogeneic stem cell transplant. The chain joins TRBV5-1 to TRBJ2-3, with a weak D call TRBD2 (6 bases). The CDR3 region has the DNA TGCGCCAGCAGCTTGGTGGGACTGAGCACAGATACGCAGTATTTT. Translating it yields CASSLVGLSTDTQYF.